This passage covers 11 T cell receptor beta chains from one sample sequenced in a study of metastatic and nonmetastatic thyroid tumors. TCRdb reanalyzed the PCR reads with MiXCR. The data hold some 18,000 clones, with 22% observed a single time. The entire patient cohort was treatment-naive prior to thyroid surgery. The sample taken for sequencing was tumor tissue. The receptors were gathered from a male donor with papillary thyroid cancer or a benign thyroid nodule (not recorded which). Some clones in this sample may be carry-over from other donors' samples.

This clone occurred many times. The junction departs from germline at one end; a sequencing error may be responsible. V gene TRBV7-3 combines with J gene TRBJ2-3; no clear D. CDR1 SGHTA and CDR2 FQGTGA come from the germline V gene. This CDR3 is 13 amino acids long. CDR3 protein: CAGSSYYQDTQYF. The CDR3, as DNA: TGTGCCGGCAGCTCGTACTACCAAGATACGCAGTATTTT.

Many counts were recorded for this clone. The chain uses TRBV20-1 and TRBJ1-2, with D perhaps matching TRBD1 (5 bases). CDR1 is DFQATT, CDR2 SNEGSKA, per germline (reference sequence). V was pared by 0 bases and J by 8 bases, with 19 bases between. The CDR3 consists of 15 residues. The CDR3 DNA follows: TGCAGTGCTAGAGACGGCTGGGGCAAACAACAGGGCTACACCTTC. Encoded protein: CSARDGWGKQQGYTF.

This chain connects TRBV13 to TRBJ2-2; D remains ambiguous. The CDR3 is 12 residues long. Deletions cut 5 bases from V and 8 bases from J, with 9 bases between. Per the germline V gene, CDR1 is PRHDT and CDR2 is FYEKMQ (reference sequence). CDR3 amino acids: CASSPYVGELFF. The CDR3 nucleotides read TGTGCCAGCAGCCCGTATGTAGGGGAGCTGTTTTTT.

This clone was detected ten times or more. The chain carries TRBV29-1 and TRBJ2-1, with D possibly being TRBD1 or TRBD2 (5 bases each). The germline V gene has CDR1 SQVTM and CDR2 ANQGSEA. V shed 4 bases and J shed 2 bases, with 21 bases lying between them. The CDR3 sequence is 17 residues long. In DNA form, the CDR3 reads TGCAGCGTTGGGGGCTTTACACTCCGGGACGCCTACAATGAGCAGTTCTTC. Its translation: CSVGGFTLRDAYNEQFF.

The V and J genes are TRBV20-1 and TRBJ1-2; weak D call: TRBD1 (5 bases). The CDR3 runs 14 residues. Per germline, CDR1 DFQATT and CDR2 SNEGSKA (reference sequence). V lost 6 bases and J 7 bases, leaving 21 bases between the germline ends. CDR3 sequence reads: CSASGTTKTGGYTF. As DNA, the CDR3 is TGCAGTGCAAGCGGGACCACCAAAACGGGTGGCTACACCTTC.

This clone was recorded many times. The gene calls are TRBV6-1 and TRBJ2-3; D unresolved. The CDR3 sequence is 12 residues long. Germline V CDR1 and CDR2: MNHNS, SASEGT. The V end lost 0 bases, the J end lost 6 bases, and 4 bases lay between the germline ends. The CDR3 DNA reads TGTGCCAGCAGTGAAGCGGGGGATACGCAGTATTTT. This sequence encodes CASSEAGDTQYF.

There are many counts of this clone. V and J are TRBV5-1 and TRBJ2-7, with TRBD1 identical over 9 bases. The CDR3 has 15 residues. The germline CDR1 and CDR2 sequences are SGHRS and YFSETQ. The V segment lost 3 bases and the J segment 5 bases; nucleotides outside the gene matches: 9. The CDR3 reads CASSSSGTGLDEQYF. Written as DNA, the CDR3 is TGCGCCAGCAGCTCATCCGGGACAGGGCTCGACGAGCAGTACTTC.

At least ten counts were recorded for this clone. The chain uses TRBV9 and TRBJ2-3, with no clear D. V lost 1 base to trimming and J lost 5 bases, with 8 bases between them. Germline assignment: CDR1 SGDLS and CDR2 YYNGEE. The CDR3 runs 13 residues. The chain's CDR3 is CASSVKSGDTQYF. CDR3 in DNA: TGTGCCAGCAGCGTAAAGTCGGGAGATACGCAGTATTTT. Complete variable domain (other parts from reference TRBV9 and TRBJ2-3): DSGVTQTPKHLITATGQRVTLRCSPRSGDLSVYWYQQSLDQGLQFLIQYYNGEERAKGNILERFSAQQFPDLHSELNLSSLELGDSALYFCASSVKSGDTQYFGPGTRLTVL.

This clone was detected ten times or more. A much larger clone differs from this one at a single base, so this may be a read error. The rearrangement joins TRBV11-2 to TRBJ1-2; maybe TRBD1 (5 bases). The CDR3 extends over 13 amino acids. The V and J ends lost 1 base and 4 bases respectively, with 7 bases between them. The V gene's germline CDR1 is SGHAT and CDR2 FQNNGV. The CDR3 DNA reads TGTGCCAGCAGCTTAGGACAGAGCTATGGCTACACCTTC. Residues: CASSLGQSYGYTF.

This clone was recorded many times. This chain connects TRBV19 to TRBJ2-1; perhaps TRBD2 as D (5 bases). In germline, CDR1 is LNHDA, CDR2 SQIVND (reference sequence). V was cut by 3 bases and J by 6 bases, with 9 bases left in between. The CDR3 consists of 13 residues. CDR3 nucleotide sequence: TGTGCCAGTAGTATCCTAGCAGTCAATGAGCAGTTCTTC. It yields the protein CASSILAVNEQFF.

This clone was counted ten times or more. This rearrangement joins TRBV20-1 to TRBJ2-3, with D possibly being TRBD1 (6 bases). CDR3 length equals 14 residues. Germline values: CDR1 DFQATT, CDR2 SNEGSKA (reference sequence). The V end lost 6 bases, the J end lost 2 bases, and 15 bases lay between the germline ends. The CDR3 spells CSAPTGHPTDTQYF. CDR3 sequence (DNA): TGCAGTGCCCCAACGGGACACCCCACAGATACGCAGTATTTT.